The 30 T cell receptor beta chains below all came from one sample that was sequenced in a study of T cell changes during pregnancy in multiple sclerosis. Clones were read by immunoSEQ multiplex PCR, and TCRdb kept only the in-frame ones, dropping some. The sample holds about 69,000 clones, 85% to 95% seen once. The source material was peripheral blood, sampled in the third trimester of pregnancy. The receptors originated from a female donor in good health, enrolled as a control in a pregnancy study.

This clone was recorded only once. This chain joins TRBV5-4 and TRBJ2-1; TRBD2 matches at 10 bases. Germline-derived CDR1 and CDR2 are SGHNT and YYREEE (reference sequence). The trim removed 4 bases at V and 3 bases at J, leaving 7 bases unmatched. The CDR3 contains 16 residues. This chain's CDR3 is CASSRISGRGYNEQFF. CDR3 in DNA: TGTGCCAGCAGCCGAATAAGCGGGAGGGGCTACAATGAGCAGTTCTTC.

The CDR3: CASSARYNEQFF. The CDR3 nucleotides are TGTGCCAGCAGCGCCCGGTACAATGAGCAGTTCTTC. The chain is built from TRBV9 and TRBJ2-1; D not certain. Trimming took 3 bases from V and 4 from J, leaving 5 bases between them. Germline lookup yields CDR1 SGDLS and CDR2 YYNGEE. This CDR3 spans 12 amino acids.

The rearrangement joins TRBV7-2 to TRBJ1-5, with no clear D. CDR3 length: 15 amino acids. Germline values: CDR1 SGHTA, CDR2 FQGNSA. Trimming shortened V by 1 base and J by 2 bases, and 9 bases separated the two germline ends. CDR3 sequence: CASSLVAGGNQPQHF. For the CDR3, the DNA is TGTGCCAGCAGCTTAGTAGCGGGAGGCAATCAGCCCCAGCATTTT. Using reference TRBV7-2 and TRBJ1-5 for the parts outside the CDR3, the full variable domain is GAGVSQSPSNKVTEKGKDVELRCDPISGHTALYWYRQSLGQGLEFLIYFQGNSAPDKSGLPSDRFSAERTGGSVSTLTIQRTQQEDSAVYLCASSLVAGGNQPQHFGDGTRLSIL.

This sequence joins TRBV7-9 and TRBJ1-1, with TRBD1 as a possible D gene (6 bases). V lost 5 bases, J lost 0 bases, and 13 bases lay in between. The CDR3 is 15 residues long. CDR1 is SEHNR and CDR2 is FQNEAQ in the germline V gene (reference sequence). CDR3 in DNA: TGTGCCAGCAGCCTGCCGGGACATTTGAACACTGAAGCTTTCTTT. This encodes CASSLPGHLNTEAFF.

The gene calls are TRBV7-9 and TRBJ2-7, with D unclear. From germline, CDR1 is SEHNR and CDR2 FQNEAQ (reference sequence). There are 12 residues in the CDR3. V lost 4 bases, J lost 5 bases, and 9 bases lay in between. In DNA form, the CDR3 reads TGTGCCAGCAGCTCTAGAACCGACGAGCAGTACTTC. Its translation: CASSSRTDEQYF.

The chain is built from TRBV28 and TRBJ2-3, with D perhaps matching TRBD1 (6 bases). Trimming shortened V by 6 bases and J by 4 bases, and 11 bases separated the two germline ends. Germline V CDR1 and CDR2: MDHEN, SYDVKM. The CDR3 is made up of 13 amino acids. The CDR3 DNA reads as TGTGCCAGCAGCGGCAGGGGCCCAGATACGCAGTATTTT. Translating gives CASSGRGPDTQYF.

The chain employs TRBV5-4 and TRBJ2-2, with 8 bases lining up with TRBD2. Trimming cost V 6 bases and J 4 bases; bases outside gene matches: 14. The CDR3 is made up of 17 amino acids. The V gene's germline CDR1 is SGHNT and CDR2 YYREEE (reference sequence). The CDR3 DNA reads as TGTGCCAGCACCACAGTACCCGGGAGGGCCGGCACCGGGGAGCTGTTTTTT. Amino acid sequence: CASTTVPGRAGTGELFF.

The chain employs TRBV11-2 and TRBJ2-3; TRBD2 is a possible D gene (6 bases). Trimming took off 3 bases at V and 5 bases at J, with 24 bases between the two ends. Germline V gene data show CDR1 as SGHAT and CDR2 as FQNNGV. The CDR3 consists of 18 residues. In nucleotides, the CDR3 is TGTGCCAGCAGCTTCAGCTCCTTCGGCGGGGTAGTGTTAGATACGCAGTATTTT. Residues: CASSFSSFGGVVLDTQYF.

The V and J genes are TRBV6-5 and TRBJ1-1; possibly TRBD1 for D (6 bases). V was shortened by 4 bases and J by 5 bases, with 17 bases between the two germline ends. The CDR3 is made up of 15 amino acids. CDR1 MNHEY and CDR2 SVGAGI come from the germline V gene. The CDR3 loop is CASSSYPTGTTEAFF. The DNA for the CDR3 is TGTGCCAGCAGTTCCTACCCCACAGGGACGACTGAAGCTTTCTTT.

The chain has TRBV5-1 and TRBJ1-2, with 7 bases identical to TRBD1. The germline V gene encodes CDR1 SGHRS and CDR2 YFSETQ. The CDR3 length is 13 residues. J was trimmed by 3 bases and V by 4 bases; bases with no gene match: 3. This chain's CDR3 is CASSPGGDYGYTF. The CDR3 DNA reads TGCGCCAGCAGCCCAGGGGGTGACTATGGCTACACCTTC. Using reference TRBV5-1 and TRBJ1-2 for the parts outside the CDR3, the full variable domain is KAGVTQTPRYLIKTRGQQVTLSCSPISGHRSVSWYQQTPGQGLQFLFEYFSETQRNKGNFPGRFSGRQFSNSRSEMNVSTLELGDSALYLCASSPGGDYGYTFGSGTRLTVV.

The chain carries TRBV19 and TRBJ1-2; tentative D call: TRBD1 (6 bases). CDR1 LNHDA and CDR2 SQIVND come from the germline V gene (reference sequence). V was trimmed by 6 bases and J by 0 bases, leaving 20 bases between them. The CDR3 sequence is 17 residues long. The CDR3 is CASSSPETGGSNYGYTF. The DNA for the CDR3 is TGTGCCAGTAGCTCCCCGGAGACAGGAGGATCTAACTATGGCTACACCTTC.

The chain couples TRBV6-5 to TRBJ1-3; tentatively, D is TRBD1 (6 bases). This CDR3 has 13 residues. The V end lost 7 bases, the J end lost 4 bases, and 11 bases lay between the germline ends. From germline, CDR1 is MNHEY and CDR2 SVGAGI. The CDR3 bases are TGTGCCAGCAACAGGGTCGGGGGAAACACCATATATTTT. Amino acids: CASNRVGGNTIYF.

The chain couples TRBV28 to TRBJ1-4; TRBD1 matches at 7 bases. This CDR3 contains 15 residues. The germline V gene encodes CDR1 MDHEN and CDR2 SYDVKM. J gave up 3 bases and V 5 bases, and 6 bases lay outside the gene matches. The CDR3 is CASSPGTVPNEKLFF. CDR3 sequence (DNA): TGTGCCAGCAGTCCCGGGACAGTTCCTAATGAAAAACTGTTTTTT.

The chain couples TRBV5-1 to TRBJ2-1; 13 bases are a match to TRBD2. V dropped 3 bases and J dropped 8; count of bases not matched to a gene: 2. CDR1 and CDR2 (germline): SGHRS, YFSETQ. The CDR3 covers 14 residues. The CDR3 reads CASSWGTSGDEQFF. The DNA of the CDR3 is TGCGCCAGCAGCTGGGGGACTAGCGGGGATGAGCAGTTCTTC.

The rearrangement links TRBV6-4 to TRBJ1-3; D perhaps matches TRBD1 (5 bases). CDR3 length: 15 residues. Germline V gene sequence: CDR1 MRHNA, CDR2 SNTAGT. Trimming removed 5 bases from V and 3 bases from J, with 14 bases in between. This chain's CDR3 is CASSYPGTHGNTIYF. The CDR3 nucleotides are TGTGCCAGCAGTTACCCTGGGACTCATGGAAACACCATATATTTT.

This sequence joins TRBV6-6 and TRBJ2-1; perhaps TRBD2 as D (5 bases). V gave up 0 bases and J gave up 9 bases, with 9 bases separating them. The CDR3 spans 13 residues. Germline CDR1 reads MNHNY; CDR2 reads SVGAGI (reference sequence). This chain's CDR3 is CASSYSRSGEQFF. In nucleotides, the CDR3 is TGTGCCAGCAGTTACTCCCGGAGCGGTGAGCAGTTCTTC.

The chain joins TRBV12-5 to TRBJ1-1, with D possibly being TRBD1 (6 bases). Germline values: CDR1 LGHNT, CDR2 FRNRAP. Between the trimmed V and J ends, which lost 4 bases and 4 bases, there was a span of 19 bases. The CDR3 contains 16 residues. This chain's CDR3 is CASGYRQAGVGTEAFF. Written as DNA, the CDR3 is TGTGCTAGTGGTTACCGACAGGCGGGGGTTGGCACTGAAGCTTTCTTT.

This clone was counted a few times. V is TRBV4-2 and J is TRBJ2-5, with 9 bases aligning to TRBD2. Looked up from germline, CDR1 is LGHNA and CDR2 is YNFKEQ. The CDR3 sequence is 15 residues long. V shed 0 bases and J 5 bases; nucleotides not matched to a gene: 4. The CDR3 here is CASSQDRGTSETQYF. DNA of the CDR3: TGTGCCAGCAGCCAAGATCGGGGGACTAGCGAGACCCAGTACTTC.

CDR3 DNA: TGCGCCAGCAGTCTCCGCTACGAGCAGTACTTC. Translation gives CASSLRYEQYF. V and J are TRBV23-1 and TRBJ2-7; D not resolved. TRBV23-1 is designated an ORF whose function remains uncertain. Trimming removed 4 bases at V and 3 bases at J, with 4 bases between. CDR3 length equals 11 residues.

The chain combines TRBV29-1 with TRBJ2-5; the D gene is possibly TRBD1 (6 bases). The CDR3 spans 14 residues. V gave up 4 bases and J gave up 4 bases, with 16 bases separating them. The germline V gene has CDR1 SQVTM and CDR2 ANQGSEA. This CDR3 is CSVANTTGRETQYF. CDR3 nucleotide sequence: TGCAGCGTTGCCAACACAACAGGGAGAGAGACCCAGTACTTC.

The chain recombines TRBV5-1 with TRBJ2-1; D is perhaps TRBD2 (6 bases). Germline CDR1 reads SGHRS; CDR2 reads YFSETQ. V gave up 4 bases and J gave up 9 bases, with 23 bases separating them. The CDR3 totals 16 residues. The CDR3 reads CASSPSLSGRGGEQFF. DNA of the CDR3: TGCGCCAGCAGCCCGTCCTTAAGCGGGCGAGGAGGTGAGCAGTTCTTC.

For the CDR3, the DNA is TGTGCCAGCAGCTTTAACAGGTTCTCCTACGAGCAGTACTTC. Protein: CASSFNRFSYEQYF. V is TRBV7-6 and J is TRBJ2-7; the D gene is possibly TRBD1 (5 bases). CDR3 size: 14 residues. Germline-derived CDR1 and CDR2 are SGHVS and FNYEAQ. The V end lost 3 bases, the J end lost 0 bases, and 9 bases lay between the germline ends. Using reference TRBV7-6 and TRBJ2-7 for the parts outside the CDR3, the full variable domain is GAGVSQSPRYKVTKRGQDVALRCDPISGHVSLYWYRQALGQGPEFLTYFNYEAQQDKSGLPNDRFSAERPEGSISTLTIQRTEQRDSAMYRCASSFNRFSYEQYFGPGTRLTVT.

This chain uses TRBV5-1 with TRBJ2-2, with D perhaps matching TRBD2 (5 bases). The CDR3 consists of 17 residues. Germline V gene sequence: CDR1 SGHRS, CDR2 YFSETQ. Trimming removed 3 bases at V and 4 bases at J, with 19 bases between. CDR3 region: CASSSGIGTHPTGELFF. DNA for the CDR3: TGCGCCAGCAGCTCGGGGATCGGTACCCACCCCACCGGGGAGCTGTTTTTT.

The chain is built from TRBV7-9 and TRBJ1-2; a possible D gene is TRBD1 (5 bases). Trimming stripped 6 bases from V and 2 bases from J, with 22 bases between. The CDR3 extends over 17 amino acids. Germline V gene data show CDR1 as SEHNR and CDR2 as FQNEAQ (reference sequence). The CDR3 protein is CASRESGVSFSNYGYTF. Here the CDR3 DNA reads TGTGCCAGCAGGGAATCGGGGGTATCTTTTTCAAACTATGGCTACACCTTC.

The CDR3 here is CASSDGGRDTDTQYF. Here the CDR3 DNA reads TGTGCCAGCAGTGATGGCGGGAGAGACACAGATACGCAGTATTTT. The V gene is TRBV6-1, the J gene TRBJ2-3; TRBD2 matches at 7 bases. J was trimmed by 2 bases and V by 3 bases; bases with no gene match: 5. The CDR3 totals 15 residues. Germline values: CDR1 MNHNS, CDR2 SASEGT.

The chain links TRBV7-2 to TRBJ2-1; 12 bases align to TRBD2. Germline V gene data show CDR1 as SGHTA and CDR2 as FQGNSA. V dropped 1 base and J dropped 8; count of bases not matched to a gene: 12. The CDR3 has 18 residues. CDR3 residues: CASSLGLAGGPGGYEQFF. The CDR3 DNA is TGTGCCAGCAGCTTAGGGCTAGCGGGAGGGCCCGGTGGCTATGAGCAGTTCTTC.

The chain carries TRBV14 and TRBJ2-2, with TRBD2 matching over 8 bases. CDR3 length equals 16 residues. The germline V gene has CDR1 SGHDN and CDR2 FVKESK. Trimming took 2 bases from V and 7 from J; bases not matched to a gene: 9. CDR3 residues: CASSQLGRGDRGELFF. The CDR3 nucleotides are TGTGCCAGCAGCCAACTCGGGAGGGGGGACCGCGGGGAGCTGTTTTTT.

The chain couples TRBV11-2 to TRBJ2-1; TRBD2 aligns across 8 bases. The V segment lost 5 bases and the J segment 0 bases; nucleotides outside the gene matches: 15. The germline gives CDR1 SGHAT, CDR2 FQNNGV. The CDR3 consists of 19 residues. The CDR3 reads CASSVKGRAGVFSYNEQFF. In nucleotides, the CDR3 is TGTGCCAGCAGCGTGAAGGGAAGAGCGGGGGTTTTCTCCTACAATGAGCAGTTCTTC. Based on the CDR3 plus reference TRBV11-2 and TRBJ2-1, the full variable domain is EAGVAQSPRYKIIEKRQSVAFWCNPISGHATLYWYQQILGQGPKLLIQFQNNGVVDDSQLPKDRFSAERLKGVDSTLKIQPAKLEDSAVYLCASSVKGRAGVFSYNEQFFGPGTRLTVL.

This chain uses TRBV7-9 with TRBJ2-1; D unresolved. V was clipped by 5 bases and J by 4 bases, with 15 bases between them. Germline V lookup: CDR1 SEHNR, CDR2 FQNEAQ (reference sequence). The CDR3 has 15 amino acids. CDR3 in amino acids: CASSARPTPYNEQFF. The CDR3 DNA sequence: TGTGCCAGCAGCGCGCGCCCAACCCCTTACAATGAGCAGTTCTTC.

The chain joins TRBV7-8 to TRBJ2-5; 9 bases are a match to TRBD2. Trimming cost V 2 bases and J 2 bases; bases outside gene matches: 12. CDR3 size: 18 residues. Looked up from germline, CDR1 is SGHVS and CDR2 is FQNEAQ. CDR3 nucleotides: TGTGCCAGCAGCTTAAGGGTTATAGCGGGAGTCGAGCAAGAGACCCAGTACTTC. Translation gives CASSLRVIAGVEQETQYF.